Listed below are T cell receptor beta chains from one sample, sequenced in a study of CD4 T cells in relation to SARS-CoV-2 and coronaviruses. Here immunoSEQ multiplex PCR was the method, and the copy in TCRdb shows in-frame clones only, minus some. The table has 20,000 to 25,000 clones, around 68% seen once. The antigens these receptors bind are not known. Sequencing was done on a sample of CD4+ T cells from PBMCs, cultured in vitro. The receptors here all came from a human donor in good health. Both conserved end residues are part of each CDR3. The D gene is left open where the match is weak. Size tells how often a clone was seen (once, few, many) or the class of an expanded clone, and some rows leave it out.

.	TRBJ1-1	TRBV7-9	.	CASSLMASWLAFF	TGTGCCAGCAGCTTAATGGCCAGTTGGTTGGCTTTCTTT
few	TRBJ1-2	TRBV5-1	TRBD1	CASSNRRQGSVYGYTF	TGCGCCAGCAGCAACAGAAGACAGGGATCGGTCTATGGCTACACCTTC
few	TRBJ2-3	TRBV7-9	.	CASSSQTGTTQYF	TGTGCCAGCAGCTCACAGACCGGGACTACGCAGTATTTT
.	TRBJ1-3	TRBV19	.	CASNLGALAGNTIYF	TGTGCCAGTAATCTCGGGGCCCTGGCTGGAAACACCATATATTTT
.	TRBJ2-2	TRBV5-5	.	CASSLDGGGLFF	TGTGCCAGCAGCCTCGACGGGGGCGGGCTGTTTTTT
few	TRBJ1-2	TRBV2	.	CASSEAPLREKTF	TGTGCCAGCAGTGAAGCGCCCCTGAGGGAGAAAACCTTC
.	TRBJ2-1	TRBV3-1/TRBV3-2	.	CASSHLGNEQFF	TGTGCCAGCAGCCATCTAGGGAACGAGCAGTTCTTC
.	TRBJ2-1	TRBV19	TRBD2	CASSIVAGDTISYNEQFF	TGTGCCAGTAGTATAGTTGCGGGAGATACCATCTCCTACAATGAGCAGTTCTTC
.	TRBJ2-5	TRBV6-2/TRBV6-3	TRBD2	CASSSTAGGETQYF	TGTGCCAGCAGTTCTACCGCCGGGGGGGAGACCCAGTACTTC
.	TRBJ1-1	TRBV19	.	CASSSPRGNTEAFF	TGTGCCAGTAGTTCCCCTCGGGGGAACACTGAAGCTTTCTTT
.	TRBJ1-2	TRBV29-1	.	CSVERDANYGYTF	TGCAGCGTGGAAAGGGACGCTAACTATGGCTACACCTTC
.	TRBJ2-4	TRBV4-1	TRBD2	CASSPGLAGARRAKNIQYF	TGCGCCAGCAGCCCGGGACTAGCGGGGGCTCGGAGGGCCAAAAACATTCAGTACTTC
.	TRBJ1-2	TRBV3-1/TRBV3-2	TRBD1	CASSQDQDRVGYTF	TGTGCCAGCAGCCAAGACCAAGACAGGGTTGGCTACACCTTC
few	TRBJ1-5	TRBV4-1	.	CASSQEGQGSQPQHF	TGCGCCAGCAGCCAAGAGGGGCAGGGTTCCCAGCCCCAGCATTTT
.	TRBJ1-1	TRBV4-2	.	CASSPGPRLNTEAFF	TGTGCCAGCAGCCCCGGGCCTCGCTTGAACACTGAAGCTTTCTTT
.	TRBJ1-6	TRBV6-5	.	CASSQGTSPLHF	TGTGCCAGCAGCCAGGGGACTTCACCCCTCCACTTT
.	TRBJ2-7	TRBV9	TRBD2	CASSVGLAGEYEQYF	TGTGCCAGCAGCGTGGGACTAGCGGGGGAGTACGAGCAGTACTTC
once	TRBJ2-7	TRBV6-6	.	CASTETWVSYEQYF	TGTGCCAGCACCGAAACTTGGGTCTCCTACGAGCAGTACTTC
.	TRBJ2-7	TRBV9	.	CASSVLDSPYEQYF	TGTGCCAGCAGCGTTTTGGACAGCCCCTACGAGCAGTACTTC
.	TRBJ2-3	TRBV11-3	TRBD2	CASSPRVSGSGTDTQYF	TGTGCCAGCAGCCCCCGGGTTAGCGGGAGTGGGACAGATACGCAGTATTTT
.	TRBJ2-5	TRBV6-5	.	CARTPPGQETQYF	TGTGCCAGAACTCCCCCCGGACAAGAGACCCAGTACTTC
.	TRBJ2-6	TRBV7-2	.	CASSPLTGGPSGANVLTF	TGTGCCAGCAGCCCATTAACCGGGGGCCCCTCTGGGGCCAACGTCCTGACTTTC
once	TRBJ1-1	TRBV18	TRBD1	CASSLRQGEAEAFF	TGTGCCAGCTCACTTCGTCAGGGGGAGGCTGAAGCTTTCTTT
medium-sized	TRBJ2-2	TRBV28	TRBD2	CASSLQGLAGGPGELFF	TGTGCCAGCAGTTTACAAGGGTTAGCGGGTGGACCCGGGGAGCTGTTTTTT
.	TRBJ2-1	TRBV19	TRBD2	CASSARLAGVANEQFF	TGTGCCAGTAGTGCCCGACTAGCGGGAGTAGCAAATGAGCAGTTCTTC
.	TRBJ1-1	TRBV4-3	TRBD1	CASSQDVWDRGFAEAFF	TGCGCCAGCAGCCAAGATGTATGGGACAGGGGATTCGCTGAAGCTTTCTTT
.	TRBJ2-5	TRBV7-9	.	CASSTTSGWETQYF	TGTGCCAGCAGCACAACTAGTGGCTGGGAGACCCAGTACTTC
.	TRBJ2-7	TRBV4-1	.	CASSQQGQGLYEQYF	TGCGCCAGCAGCCAACAGGGGCAGGGGCTCTACGAGCAGTACTTC
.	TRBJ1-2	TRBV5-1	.	CASSLVGGDYGYTF	TGCGCCAGCAGCTTGGTTGGGGGGGACTATGGCTACACCTTC
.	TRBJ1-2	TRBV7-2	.	CASSSINRQRGYTF	TGTGCCAGCAGCTCGATAAATAGACAGCGTGGCTACACCTTC
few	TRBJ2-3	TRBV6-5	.	CASSQNTDTQYF	TGTGCCAGCAGTCAAAACACAGATACGCAGTATTTT
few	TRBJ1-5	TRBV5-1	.	CASRRDSNQPQHF	TGCGCCAGCAGGCGGGACAGCAATCAGCCCCAGCATTTT
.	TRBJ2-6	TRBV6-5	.	CASSYRSSGANVLTF	TGTGCCAGCAGTTACAGGTCCTCTGGGGCCAACGTCCTGACTTTC
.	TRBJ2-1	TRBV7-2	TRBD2	CASSLAPGTSGNNEQFF	TGTGCCAGCAGCTTAGCACCCGGGACTAGCGGTAACAATGAGCAGTTCTTC
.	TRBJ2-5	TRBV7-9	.	CASSLAGSGETQYF	TGTGCCAGCAGCTTAGCGGGATCGGGAGAGACCCAGTACTTC
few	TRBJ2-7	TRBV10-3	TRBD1	CAISGQASGEQYF	TGTGCCATCAGCGGACAGGCCTCAGGAGAGCAGTACTTC
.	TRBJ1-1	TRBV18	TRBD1	CASSPQGANTEAFF	TGTGCCAGCTCACCACAGGGGGCAAACACTGAAGCTTTCTTT
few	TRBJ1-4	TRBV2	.	CASSEYAAAANEKLFF	TGTGCCAGCAGTGAATATGCGGCGGCGGCTAATGAAAAACTGTTTTTT
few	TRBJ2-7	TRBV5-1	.	CASSLESAALTLYEQYF	TGCGCCAGCAGCTTGGAGTCGGCCGCCCTAACACTATACGAGCAGTACTTC
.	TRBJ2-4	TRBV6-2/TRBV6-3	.	CASIPHGRIAKNIQYF	TGTGCCAGCATCCCTCACGGGCGTATAGCCAAAAACATTCAGTACTTC
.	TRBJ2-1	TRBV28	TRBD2	CASRHTGLAGGRKADEQFF	TGTGCCAGCAGACATACGGGACTAGCGGGAGGACGAAAGGCGGATGAGCAGTTCTTC
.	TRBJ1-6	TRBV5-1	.	CASSYGRPYNSPLHF	TGCGCCAGCAGCTACGGACGGCCCTATAATTCACCCCTCCACTTT
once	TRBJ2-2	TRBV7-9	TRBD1	CASRLTGGTGELFF	TGTGCCAGCAGGTTGACAGGGGGAACCGGGGAGCTGTTTTTT
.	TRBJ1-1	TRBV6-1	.	CASSEQWIYDSEAFF	TGTGCCAGCAGTGAACAATGGATTTATGACAGTGAAGCTTTCTTT
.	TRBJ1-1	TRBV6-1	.	CASSDQGLMNTEAFF	TGTGCCAGCAGTGACCAGGGGCTTATGAACACTGAAGCTTTCTTT
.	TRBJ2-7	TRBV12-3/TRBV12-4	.	CASSPNYEQYF	TGTGCCAGCAGTCCCAACTACGAGCAGTACTTC
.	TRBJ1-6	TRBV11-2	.	CASSRESSYNSPLHF	TGTGCCAGCAGCCGGGAGAGCTCCTATAATTCACCCCTCCACTTT
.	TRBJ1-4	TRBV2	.	CASGSQVGTNEKLFF	TGTGCCAGCGGCAGCCAGGTTGGGACTAATGAAAAACTGTTTTTT
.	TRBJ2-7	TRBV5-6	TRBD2	CASSFPASGNYEQYF	TGTGCCAGCAGCTTTCCGGCTAGCGGGAATTACGAGCAGTACTTC
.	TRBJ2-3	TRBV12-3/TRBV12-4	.	CASSLETGDTQYF	TGTGCCAGCAGTTTAGAGACGGGAGATACGCAGTATTTT
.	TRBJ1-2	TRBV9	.	CASSGPRGLGYTF	TGTGCCAGCAGCGGCCCTCGGGGACTTGGCTACACCTTC
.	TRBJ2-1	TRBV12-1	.	CASSLELQTSGGTEQFF	TGTGCCAGCAGCTTAGAACTCCAGACTAGCGGGGGTACTGAGCAGTTCTTC
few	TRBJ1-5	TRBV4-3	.	CASSQGSGNQPQHF	TGCGCCAGCAGCCAAGGATCGGGCAATCAGCCCCAGCATTTT
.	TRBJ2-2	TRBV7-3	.	CASSPRPGEFGELFF	TGTGCCAGCAGCCCACGGCCGGGGGAGTTCGGGGAGCTGTTTTTT
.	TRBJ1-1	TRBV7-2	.	CASSITGVGGTEAFF	TGTGCCAGCAGCATCACGGGAGTTGGGGGCACTGAAGCTTTCTTT